A single sample gave rise to the 4 T cell receptor beta chains below, sequenced in a study of T cell clonotyping in hematopoietic cell transplantation. Some clones are missing from TCRdb's copy, which holds only in-frame ones; the method was immunoSEQ multiplex PCR. The table records tens of thousands of clones, roughly 80% of them present only once. As for time point: recipient sample about 28 days before transplant, after cytoreduction. The sample consisted of peripheral blood mononuclear cells, taken before stem cell transplant. Receptor source: a woman under 40 with chronic myeloid leukemia. Some clones in this sample may be carry-over from other donors' samples.

In nucleotides, the CDR3 is TGTGCCAGTACCCCCGGGACAGGGTCTGGGGCCAACGTCCTGACTTTC. Protein sequence: CASTPGTGSGANVLTF. The chain joins TRBV19 to TRBJ2-6; 9 positions agree with TRBD1. V shed 7 bases, J shed 1 base, and the junction held 5 bases outside the gene matches. Germline V gene sequence: CDR1 LNHDA, CDR2 SQIVND (reference sequence). The CDR3 runs to 16 residues. The variable domain in full, with the rest retrieved from reference TRBV19 and TRBJ2-6, is DGGITQSPKYLFRKEGQNVTLSCEQNLNHDAMYWYRQDPGQGLRLIYYSQIVNDFQKGDIAEGYSVSREKKESFPLTVTSAQKNPTAFYLCASTPGTGSGANVLTFGAGSRLTVL.

The V and J genes are TRBV19 and TRBJ1-2, with D possibly being TRBD1 (5 bases). Looked up from germline, CDR1 is LNHDA and CDR2 is SQIVND (reference sequence). The CDR3 sequence is 14 residues long. V was clipped by 3 bases and J by 0 bases, with 8 bases between them. This CDR3 is CASSIEGTNYGYTF. The CDR3 DNA sequence: TGTGCCAGTAGTATTGAGGGGACTAACTATGGCTACACCTTC.

The chain has TRBV6-6 and TRBJ1-2, with 8 bases matching TRBD1. J gave up 3 bases and V 5 bases, and 5 bases lay outside the gene matches. Germline lookup yields CDR1 MNHNY and CDR2 SVGAGI (reference sequence). The CDR3 totals 14 residues. DNA for the CDR3: TGTGCCAGCAGTCTAGGACAGGGCGACTATGGCTACACCTTC. Its translation is CASSLGQGDYGYTF.

The chain uses TRBV19 and TRBJ2-1; the D is unclear. Between the trimmed V and J ends, which lost 5 bases and 12 bases, there was a span of 11 bases. CDR1 is LNHDA, CDR2 SQIVND, per germline (reference sequence). The CDR3 spans 11 residues. The CDR3 loop reads CASSPPPGQFF. The CDR3 nucleotides are TGTGCCAGTAGTCCCCCCCCGGGGCAGTTCTTC.